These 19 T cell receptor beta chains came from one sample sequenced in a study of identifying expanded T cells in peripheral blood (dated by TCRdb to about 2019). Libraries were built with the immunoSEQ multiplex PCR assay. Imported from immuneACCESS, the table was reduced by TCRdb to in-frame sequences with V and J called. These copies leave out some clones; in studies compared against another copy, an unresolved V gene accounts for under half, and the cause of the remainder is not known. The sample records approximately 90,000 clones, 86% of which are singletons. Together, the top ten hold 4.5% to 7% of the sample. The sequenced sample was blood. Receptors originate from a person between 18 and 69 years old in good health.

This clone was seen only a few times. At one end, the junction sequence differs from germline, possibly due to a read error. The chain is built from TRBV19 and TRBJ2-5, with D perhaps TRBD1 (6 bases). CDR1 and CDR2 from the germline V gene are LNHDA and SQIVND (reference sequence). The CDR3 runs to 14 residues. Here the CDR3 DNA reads TGTGCCAGTAGTGTAGAGACAGGCCAAGAGACCCAGTACTTC. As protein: CASSVETGQETQYF.

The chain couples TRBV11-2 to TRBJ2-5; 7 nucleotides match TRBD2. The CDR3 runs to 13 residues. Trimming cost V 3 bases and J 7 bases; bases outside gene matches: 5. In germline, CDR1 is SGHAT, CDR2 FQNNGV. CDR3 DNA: TGTGCCAGCAGCTTTTCCGGGGAGGGGACCCAGTACTTC. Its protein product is CASSFSGEGTQYF.

The CDR3 DNA reads TGCGCCAGCAGTCCTTGGTCGGGGACCACCTACGAGCAGTACTTC. Its protein product is CASSPWSGTTYEQYF. The genes are TRBV5-1 and TRBJ2-7, with D perhaps TRBD1 or TRBD2 (5 bases each). The V and J ends lost 5 bases and 2 bases respectively, with 17 bases between them. Germline V gene sequence: CDR1 SGHRS, CDR2 YFSETQ. The CDR3 extends over 15 amino acids. Full variable domain (remainder filled in from reference TRBV5-1 and TRBJ2-7): KAGVTQTPRYLIKTRGQQVTLSCSPISGHRSVSWYQQTPGQGLQFLFEYFSETQRNKGNFPGRFSGRQFSNSRSEMNVSTLELGDSALYLCASSPWSGTTYEQYFGPGTRLTVT.

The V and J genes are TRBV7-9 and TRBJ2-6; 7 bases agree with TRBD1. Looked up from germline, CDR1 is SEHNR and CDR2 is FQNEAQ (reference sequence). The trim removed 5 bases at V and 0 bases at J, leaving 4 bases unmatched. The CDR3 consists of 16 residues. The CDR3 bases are TGTGCCAGCAGCCCCGGGACAGCCTCTGGGGCCAACGTCCTGACTTTC. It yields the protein CASSPGTASGANVLTF.

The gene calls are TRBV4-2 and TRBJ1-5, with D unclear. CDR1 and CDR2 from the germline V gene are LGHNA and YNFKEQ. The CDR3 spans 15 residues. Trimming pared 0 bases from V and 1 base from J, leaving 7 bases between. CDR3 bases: TGTGCCAGCAGCCAAGATCAGAGGAGCAATCAGCCCCAGCATTTT. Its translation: CASSQDQRSNQPQHF.

In DNA, the CDR3 is TGTGCCAGCAGCGCCCGACTAGCTCTTTACAATGAGCAGTTCTTC. This sequence encodes CASSARLALYNEQFF. The chain carries TRBV9 and TRBJ2-1, with 7 nucleotides matching TRBD2. Germline V CDR1 and CDR2: SGDLS, YYNGEE. The V and J ends lost 3 bases and 4 bases, in that order; junction bases with no gene match: 7. This CDR3 comprises 15 residues.

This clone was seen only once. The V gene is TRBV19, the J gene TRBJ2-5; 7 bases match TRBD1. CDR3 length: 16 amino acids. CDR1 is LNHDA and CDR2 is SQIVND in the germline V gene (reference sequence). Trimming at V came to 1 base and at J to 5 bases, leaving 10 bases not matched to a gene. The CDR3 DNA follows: TGTGCCAGTAGTATAGCAGTCCGGGACAGCCCGGAGACCCAGTACTTC. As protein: CASSIAVRDSPETQYF.

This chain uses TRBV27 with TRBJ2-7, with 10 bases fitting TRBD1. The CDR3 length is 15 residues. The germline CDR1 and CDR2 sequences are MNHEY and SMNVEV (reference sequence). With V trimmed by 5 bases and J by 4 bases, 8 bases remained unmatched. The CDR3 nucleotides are TGTGCCAGCAGTACCTACCGGGACAGGGGATACGAGCAGTACTTC. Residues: CASSTYRDRGYEQYF.

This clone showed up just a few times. CDR3 in amino acids: CASSLSPEETQYF. CDR3 DNA: TGTGCCAGCAGCTTGTCACCAGAAGAGACCCAGTACTTC. The J gene is TRBJ2-5, the V gene TRBV5-4, with D uncertain. This CDR3 is 13 amino acids long. V was pared by 1 base and J by 3 bases, with 7 bases between. Germline CDR1 is SGHNT and CDR2 is YYREEE (reference sequence).

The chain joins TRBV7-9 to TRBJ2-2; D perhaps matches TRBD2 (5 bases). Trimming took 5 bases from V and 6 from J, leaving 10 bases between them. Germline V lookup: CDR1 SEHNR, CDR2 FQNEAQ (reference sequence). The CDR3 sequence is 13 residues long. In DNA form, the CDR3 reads TGTGCCAGCAGCCTACCGGGGTCCGGGGAGCTGTTTTTT. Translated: CASSLPGSGELFF.

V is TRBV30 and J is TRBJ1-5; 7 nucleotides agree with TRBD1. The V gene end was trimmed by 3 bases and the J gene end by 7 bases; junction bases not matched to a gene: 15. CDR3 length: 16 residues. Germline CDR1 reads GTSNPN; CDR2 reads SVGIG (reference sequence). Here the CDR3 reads CAWSAPTLTGRQPQHF. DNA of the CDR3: TGTGCCTGGAGCGCCCCCACATTGACAGGGCGCCAGCCCCAGCATTTT.

This chain's CDR3 is CASSPTDTQYF. CDR3 sequence (DNA): TGTGCCAGCAGCCCTACAGATACGCAGTATTTT. The chain uses TRBV6-6 and TRBJ2-3, with D hard to call. The CDR3 is made up of 11 amino acids. The germline CDR1 and CDR2 sequences are MNHNY and SVGAGI (reference sequence). The V end lost 6 bases, the J end lost 3 bases, and 4 bases lay between the germline ends.

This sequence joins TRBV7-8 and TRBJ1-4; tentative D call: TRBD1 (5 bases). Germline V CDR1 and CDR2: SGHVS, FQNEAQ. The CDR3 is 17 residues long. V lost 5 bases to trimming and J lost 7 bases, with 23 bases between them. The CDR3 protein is CASSPRLTRGIPEKLFF. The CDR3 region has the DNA TGTGCCAGCAGCCCTCGACTTACTAGGGGTATTCCTGAAAAACTGTTTTTT.

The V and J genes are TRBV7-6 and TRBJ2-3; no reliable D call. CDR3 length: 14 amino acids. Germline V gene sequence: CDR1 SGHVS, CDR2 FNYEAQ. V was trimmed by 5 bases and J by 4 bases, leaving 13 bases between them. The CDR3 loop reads CASSPNTPPDTQYF. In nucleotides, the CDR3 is TGTGCCAGCAGCCCAAATACTCCCCCAGATACGCAGTATTTT.

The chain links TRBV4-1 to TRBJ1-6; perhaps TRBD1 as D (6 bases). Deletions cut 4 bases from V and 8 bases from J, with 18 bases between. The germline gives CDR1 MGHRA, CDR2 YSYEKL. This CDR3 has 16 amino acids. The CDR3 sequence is CASSPRLGTIDSPLHF. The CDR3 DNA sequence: TGCGCCAGCAGCCCACGCCTCGGGACAATTGATTCACCCCTCCACTTT.

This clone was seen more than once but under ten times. The CDR3 nucleotides are TGTGCCAGCAGCTTGACGGGGCGTTATCGGGAGAACACTGAAGCTTTCTTT. Translating it yields CASSLTGRYRENTEAFF. The gene calls are TRBV7-8 and TRBJ1-1, with a tentative D call TRBD1 (5 bases). V was cut by 3 bases and J by 1 base, with 18 bases left in between. This CDR3 has 17 amino acids. The V gene's germline CDR1 is SGHVS and CDR2 FQNEAQ.

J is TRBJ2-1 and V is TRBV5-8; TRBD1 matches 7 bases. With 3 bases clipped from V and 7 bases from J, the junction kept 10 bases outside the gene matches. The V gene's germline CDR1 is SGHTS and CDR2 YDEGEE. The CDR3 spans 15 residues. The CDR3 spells CASSSMTGSGNEQFF. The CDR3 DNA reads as TGTGCCAGCAGCTCCATGACAGGGTCAGGAAATGAGCAGTTCTTC.

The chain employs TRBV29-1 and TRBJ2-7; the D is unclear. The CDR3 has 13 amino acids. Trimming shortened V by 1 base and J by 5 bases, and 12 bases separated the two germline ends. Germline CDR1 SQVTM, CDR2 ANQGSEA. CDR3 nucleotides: TGCAGCGTTGAAGTCCCTCCGAGTGACGAGCAGTACTTC. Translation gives CSVEVPPSDEQYF.

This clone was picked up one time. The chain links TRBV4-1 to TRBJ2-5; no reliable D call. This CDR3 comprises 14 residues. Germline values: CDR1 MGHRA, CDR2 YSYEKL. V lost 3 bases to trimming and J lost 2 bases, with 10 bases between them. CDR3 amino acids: CASSQIQGQETQYF. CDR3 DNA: TGCGCCAGCAGCCAGATACAAGGACAAGAGACCCAGTACTTC.